Below are 24 T cell receptor beta chains sequenced from a single sample in a study of CD8 T cells in Susac syndrome. Reverse transcription of roughly 0.45 to 1 ug RNA used random hexamers. A single record per CDR3 protein comes from TCRdb applying MiXCR to the immunoSEQ multiplex PCR reads. The data show 150,000 to 200,000 distinct CDR3 sequences, around 94% seen once. Sequenced sample: CD4+ T cells from PBMCs. The receptor source for this set is a human donor with multiple sclerosis.

The gene calls are TRBV6-5 and TRBJ2-7; the D gene could be TRBD1 or TRBD2 (5 bases each). This CDR3 is built from 14 residues. Germline values: CDR1 MNHEY, CDR2 SVGAGI. V was trimmed by 8 bases and J by 5 bases, leaving 19 bases between them. The CDR3 DNA follows: TGTGCCAGCGGAACCCCGGGACGGGCCCACGAGCAGTACTTC. Translated: CASGTPGRAHEQYF.

The gene calls are TRBV9 and TRBJ2-7, with 7 bases fitting TRBD1. CDR1 SGDLS and CDR2 YYNGEE come from the germline V gene. V was clipped by 0 bases and J by 6 bases; unmatched bases: 3. The CDR3 contains 13 residues. CDR3: CASSVGRDSEQYF. CDR3 coding DNA: TGTGCCAGCAGCGTAGGAAGGGACAGCGAGCAGTACTTC.

This clonotype was counted once. The chain couples TRBV30 to TRBJ1-4; weak D call: TRBD1 (5 bases). Trimming pared 1 base from V and 8 bases from J, leaving 11 bases between. Germline CDR1 GTSNPN, CDR2 SVGIG (reference sequence). The CDR3 sequence is 13 residues long. CDR3 DNA: TGTGCCTGGAGTGGGGACCCGGGGGAAAAACTGTTTTTT. The encoded protein is CAWSGDPGEKLFF. The full variable domain, its missing parts supplied by reference TRBV30 and TRBJ1-4, is SQTIHQWPATLVQPVGSPLSLECTVEGTSNPNLYWYRQAAGRGLQLLFYSVGIGQISSEVPQNLSASRPQDRQFILSSKKLLLSDSGFYLCAWSGDPGEKLFFGSGTQLSVL.

This chain links TRBV18 with TRBJ1-1, with D hard to call. The CDR3 has 14 residues. In germline, CDR1 is KGHSH, CDR2 LQKENI. V shed 3 bases and J shed 5 bases, with 13 bases lying between them. The CDR3 DNA reads TGTGCCAGCTCACCGGAACCGGTGGGAACTGAAGCTTTCTTT. Encoded protein: CASSPEPVGTEAFF.

Here the CDR3 reads CASSPRALGEQFF. DNA of the CDR3: TGTGCCAGCAGCCCTAGGGCTTTGGGTGAGCAGTTCTTC. The chain employs TRBV7-6 and TRBJ2-1; D is unresolved. CDR3 size: 13 residues. Germline V gene lookup returns CDR1 SGHVS and CDR2 FNYEAQ. Trimming pared 5 bases from V and 9 bases from J, leaving 14 bases between.

This rearrangement joins TRBV9 to TRBJ2-5, with 8 bases identical to TRBD2. The V segment lost 3 bases and the J segment 5 bases; nucleotides outside the gene matches: 6. The germline gives CDR1 SGDLS, CDR2 YYNGEE. The CDR3 spans 14 residues. The CDR3 loop is CASSASGSWETQYF. CDR3 in DNA: TGTGCCAGCAGCGCCAGCGGGAGTTGGGAGACCCAGTACTTC. The variable domain in full, with the rest retrieved from reference TRBV9 and TRBJ2-5, is DSGVTQTPKHLITATGQRVTLRCSPRSGDLSVYWYQQSLDQGLQFLIQYYNGEERAKGNILERFSAQQFPDLHSELNLSSLELGDSALYFCASSASGSWETQYFGPGTRLLVL.

The chain carries TRBV6-2 or TRBV6-3 and TRBJ2-1; D is perhaps TRBD2 (6 bases). V was trimmed by 7 bases and J by 13 bases, leaving 20 bases between them. The V gene's germline CDR1 is MNHEY and CDR2 SVGEGT. The CDR3 runs 13 residues. CDR3 sequence reads: CASKNGARDFQFF. CDR3 nucleotide sequence: TGTGCCAGCAAGAACGGTGCCCGGGACTTCCAGTTCTTC.

This chain joins TRBV12-3 or TRBV12-4 and TRBJ2-2, with 8 bases matching TRBD2. Germline trimming cut 2 bases from V and 8 bases from J; bases unmatched to any gene: 10. The CDR3 covers 16 residues. The CDR3 DNA reads as TGTGCCAGCAGTTTAACCCCCCTCGGGGGGGCGGGGGAGCTGTTTTTT. Residues: CASSLTPLGGAGELFF.

This chain uses TRBV3-1 with TRBJ2-5; TRBD2 might be the D (5 bases). Trimming stripped 0 bases from V and 4 bases from J, with 12 bases between. This CDR3 is built from 15 residues. CDR1 LGHDT and CDR2 YNNKEL come from the germline V gene (reference sequence). CDR3 amino acids: CASSQDTSPGETQYF. DNA of the CDR3: TGTGCCAGCAGCCAAGATACTAGTCCCGGAGAGACCCAGTACTTC.

This chain joins TRBV9 and TRBJ2-5, with 7 bases that match TRBD2. The germline V gene encodes CDR1 SGDLS and CDR2 YYNGEE. V gave up 5 bases and J gave up 5 bases; unmatched junction bases: 3. The CDR3 is 12 amino acids. The CDR3 region has the DNA TGTGCCAGCAGTGCCGGGGGGGAGACCCAGTACTTC. Its translation is CASSAGGETQYF.

The chain employs TRBV15 and TRBJ1-1, with no clear D. CDR1 LNHNV and CDR2 YYDKDF come from the germline V gene (reference sequence). V lost 0 bases and J 8 bases, leaving 10 bases between the germline ends. CDR3 length equals 13 residues. The CDR3, as DNA: TGTGCCACCAGCAGAGAGCGGTGGCCAGAAGCTTTCTTT. Protein product: CATSRERWPEAFF.

This rearrangement joins TRBV11-2 to TRBJ2-3; the match to TRBD1 covers 7 bases. Per the germline V gene, CDR1 is SGHAT and CDR2 is FQNNGV. The CDR3 spans 14 residues. V was clipped by 3 bases and J by 2 bases; unmatched bases: 2. The CDR3 is CASSLDRITDTQYF. The CDR3 DNA reads as TGTGCCAGCAGCTTGGACAGGATCACAGATACGCAGTATTTT.

J is TRBJ2-7 and V is TRBV3-1; no firm D call. Germline V gives CDR1 LGHDT, CDR2 YNNKEL (reference sequence). The V and J ends lost 4 bases and 0 bases respectively, with 13 bases between them. CDR3 length: 15 residues. The CDR3 spells CASSLWQASSYEQYF. The CDR3 bases are TGTGCCAGCAGCCTGTGGCAGGCGAGCTCCTACGAGCAGTACTTC.

This clonotype was found once. The rearrangement links TRBV3-1 to TRBJ2-1, with a tentative D call TRBD2 (5 bases). Germline CDR1 reads LGHDT; CDR2 reads YNNKEL (reference sequence). Trimming stripped 0 bases from V and 2 bases from J, with 11 bases between. The CDR3 length is 16 residues. The CDR3 loop is CASSQEGSSAYNEQFF. The DNA of the CDR3 is TGTGCCAGCAGCCAAGAAGGGAGTAGCGCCTACAATGAGCAGTTCTTC.

J is TRBJ2-7 and V is TRBV28; 12 nucleotides match TRBD2. CDR3 size: 15 residues. The germline V gene encodes CDR1 MDHEN and CDR2 SYDVKM. J lost 2 bases, V lost 6 bases, and 5 bases had no gene match. The CDR3 bases are TGTGCCAGCAGCTACCTAGCGGGAGGGCCCTACGAGCAGTACTTC. This codes for CASSYLAGGPYEQYF.

The chain uses TRBV29-1 and TRBJ2-1; TRBD2 is a possible D gene (5 bases). Per germline, CDR1 SQVTM and CDR2 ANQGSEA. V gave up 1 base and J gave up 7 bases, with 14 bases separating them. CDR3 length equals 14 residues. In DNA form, the CDR3 reads TGCAGCGTTGAAGGCAACTGGAGAGGGAATGAGCAGTTCTTC. It encodes CSVEGNWRGNEQFF.

This chain joins TRBV6-2 or TRBV6-3 and TRBJ2-7, with D possibly matching TRBD1 (6 bases). V was trimmed by 4 bases and J by 6 bases, leaving 16 bases between them. CDR1 is MNHEY, CDR2 SVGEGT, per germline. The CDR3 is 14 amino acids. The CDR3 nucleotides read TGTGCCAGCAGTTCAGTTTTACCAGGGGTCGAGCAGTACTTC. It translates to CASSSVLPGVEQYF.

This CDR3 reads CASSQGPGSYEQYF. As DNA, the CDR3 is TGTGCCAGCAGCCAAGGCCCCGGATCCTACGAGCAGTACTTC. The rearrangement joins TRBV3-1 to TRBJ2-7; D is uncertain. Looked up from germline, CDR1 is LGHDT and CDR2 is YNNKEL (reference sequence). CDR3 length equals 14 residues. V was shortened by 1 base and J by 1 base, with 8 bases between the two germline ends.

The CDR3 reads CVPTSSYEQYF. The CDR3 region has the DNA TGCGTTCCGACTAGCTCCTACGAGCAGTACTTC. This rearrangement joins TRBV20-1 to TRBJ2-7; maybe TRBD2 (6 bases). Germline CDR1 is DFQATT and CDR2 is SNEGSKA (reference sequence). The CDR3 runs 11 residues.

The chain joins TRBV2 to TRBJ2-2, with TRBD2 identical over 10 bases. Per germline, CDR1 SNHLY and CDR2 FYNNEI. J was trimmed by 3 bases and V by 5 bases; bases with no gene match: 3. CDR3 length: 15 amino acids. The CDR3 coding sequence is TGTGCCAGCAGTTGGCTAGCGGGAGACACCGGGGAGCTGTTTTTT. It encodes CASSWLAGDTGELFF.

In nucleotides, the CDR3 is TGTGCCAGCACAGGGCCCGGGGGCATGGGATATGGCTACACCTTC. This sequence encodes CASTGPGGMGYGYTF. This chain links TRBV12-3 or TRBV12-4 with TRBJ1-2, with D possibly being TRBD1 (6 bases). Trimming removed 7 bases from V and 5 bases from J, with 20 bases in between. This CDR3 region has 15 residues.

This chain uses TRBV5-8 with TRBJ2-7; either TRBD1 or TRBD2 may fit D (5 bases each). CDR3 length: 15 amino acids. V lost 0 bases and J 5 bases, leaving 15 bases between the germline ends. Germline CDR1 is SGHTS and CDR2 is YDEGEE. CDR3 region: CASSLVPHWGNEQYF. As DNA, the CDR3 is TGTGCCAGCAGCTTGGTCCCTCACTGGGGGAACGAGCAGTACTTC.

The chain uses TRBV2 and TRBJ2-5; D not certain. This CDR3 has 12 residues. Trimming took off 11 bases at V and 5 bases at J, with 15 bases between the two ends. CDR1 and CDR2 (germline): SNHLY, FYNNEI. The CDR3 spells CAASSARETQYF. Written as DNA, the CDR3 is TGTGCCGCAAGTAGTGCAAGGGAGACCCAGTACTTC.

The gene calls are TRBV19 and TRBJ2-1, with D perhaps TRBD1 (6 bases). Trimming removed 6 bases at V and 8 bases at J, with 14 bases between. Germline assignment: CDR1 LNHDA and CDR2 SQIVND (reference sequence). The CDR3 consists of 13 residues. The CDR3 here is CASRQQGTHEQFF. In nucleotides, the CDR3 is TGTGCCAGTAGACAACAGGGTACCCATGAGCAGTTCTTC.